The clone carrying this T cell receptor (beta chain) was seen repeatedly, ten times or more. Specified time point: longitudinal time-point 3. These data are taken from a study of neurological immune-mediated disorders. By 5'RACE with 10-nucleotide random UMIs, the cDNA was made. TCRdb itself ran the 5' RACE reads through MiXCR, one entry per CDR3 protein. The sample consists of approximately 80,000 distinct CDR3 sequences, around 4.5% of them appearing once. CDR1 is SEHNR, CDR2 FQNEAQ, per germline (reference sequence). The V end was cut by 6 bases, the J end by 0 bases, with 9 bases between. The CDR3 covers 15 residues.

Sequencing used PBMCs. This receptor was obtained from a woman between 55 and 75 years old with multiple sclerosis. This chain links TRBV7-9 with TRBJ2-6; D ambiguous. In nucleotides, the CDR3 is TGTGCCAGCAGTTTGTTCGGCTCTGGGGCCAACGTCCTGACTTTC. This sequence encodes CASSLFGSGANVLTF. Drawing the rest from reference TRBV7-9 and TRBJ2-6, the complete variable domain is DTGVSQNPRHKITKRGQNVTFRCDPISEHNRLYWYRQTLGQGPEFLTYFQNEAQLEKSRLLSDRFSAERPKGSFSTLEIQRTEQGDSAMYLCASSLFGSGANVLTFGAGSRLTVL.